This T cell receptor (beta chain) was found in a study of cytomegalovirus exposure and HLA in healthy donors. Per germline, CDR1 SGHDN and CDR2 FVKESK. This CDR3 spans 15 amino acids. V was shortened by 5 bases and J by 1 base, with 14 bases between the two germline ends. The donors were part of the approximately 120-subject validation cohort, which stood apart from the approximately 670-subject first cohort. Findings and limits, study-wide: According to a later analysis, TCR clusters from the first cohort tended to co-occur in the 100 to 150 validation repertoires. Three chains tied to CMV proved CMV antigen-specific in vitro. Rarity characterized most TCR sequences, yet some public TCRs appeared in many donors.

In regard to this clone: The antigen remains undetermined.

The repertoire was sequenced with immunoSEQ multiplex PCR; TCRdb's copy has only in-frame clones and lacks some. The sample includes some 100,000 clones, about nine tenths seen only once; the top ten take 4% to 5.5%. The sample consisted of PBMCs. The V gene is TRBV14, the J gene TRBJ2-5; D may be TRBD2 (6 bases). This clonotype was sampled from a man aged 18 to 30 in good health and CMV-seropositive. In nucleotides, the CDR3 is TGTGCCAGCAGCTCTATCTGGGGGGTCCAAGAGACCCAGTACTTC. This codes for CASSSIWGVQETQYF.